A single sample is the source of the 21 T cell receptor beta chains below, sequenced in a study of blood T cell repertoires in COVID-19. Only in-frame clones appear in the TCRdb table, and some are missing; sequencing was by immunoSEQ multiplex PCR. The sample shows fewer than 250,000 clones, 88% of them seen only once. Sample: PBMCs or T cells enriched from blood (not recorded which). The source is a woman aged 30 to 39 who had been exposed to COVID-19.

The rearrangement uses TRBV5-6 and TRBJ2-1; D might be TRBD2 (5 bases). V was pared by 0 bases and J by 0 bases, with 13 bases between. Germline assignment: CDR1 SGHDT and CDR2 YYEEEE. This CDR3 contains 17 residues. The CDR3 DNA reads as TGTGCCAGCAGCTTGGACGGGGTCCATAGCTCCTACAATGAGCAGTTCTTC. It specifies CASSLDGVHSSYNEQFF.

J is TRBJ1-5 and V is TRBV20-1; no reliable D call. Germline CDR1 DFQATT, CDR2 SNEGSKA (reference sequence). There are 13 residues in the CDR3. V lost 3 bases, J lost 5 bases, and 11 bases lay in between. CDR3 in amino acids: CSASESRDQPQHF. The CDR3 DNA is TGCAGTGCTAGTGAGAGCCGTGATCAGCCCCAGCATTTT.

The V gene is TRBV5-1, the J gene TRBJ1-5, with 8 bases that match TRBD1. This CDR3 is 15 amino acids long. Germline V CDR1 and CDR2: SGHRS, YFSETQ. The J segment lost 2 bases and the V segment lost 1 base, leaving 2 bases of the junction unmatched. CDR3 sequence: CASSLSGGGNQPQHF. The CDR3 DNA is TGCGCCAGCAGCTTGTCAGGGGGCGGCAATCAGCCCCAGCATTTT.

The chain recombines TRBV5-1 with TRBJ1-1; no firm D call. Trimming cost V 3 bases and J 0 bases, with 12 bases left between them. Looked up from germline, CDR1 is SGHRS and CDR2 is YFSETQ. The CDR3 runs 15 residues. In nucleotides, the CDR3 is TGCGCCAGCAGCTCCGGCGGGGATTTGAACACTGAAGCTTTCTTT. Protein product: CASSSGGDLNTEAFF.

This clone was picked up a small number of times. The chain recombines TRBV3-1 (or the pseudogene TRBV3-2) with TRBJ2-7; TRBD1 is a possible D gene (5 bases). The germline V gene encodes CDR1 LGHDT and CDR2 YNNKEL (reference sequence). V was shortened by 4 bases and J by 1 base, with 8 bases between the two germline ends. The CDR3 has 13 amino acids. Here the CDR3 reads CASSRRQSYEQYF. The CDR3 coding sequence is TGTGCCAGCAGCCGACGACAGTCCTACGAGCAGTACTTC.

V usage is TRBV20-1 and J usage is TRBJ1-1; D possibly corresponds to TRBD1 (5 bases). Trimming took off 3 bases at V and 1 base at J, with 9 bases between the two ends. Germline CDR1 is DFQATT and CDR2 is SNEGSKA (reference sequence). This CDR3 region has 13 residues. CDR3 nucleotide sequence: TGCAGTGCTAGTGACCAGGGGAACACTGAAGCTTTCTTT. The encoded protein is CSASDQGNTEAFF.

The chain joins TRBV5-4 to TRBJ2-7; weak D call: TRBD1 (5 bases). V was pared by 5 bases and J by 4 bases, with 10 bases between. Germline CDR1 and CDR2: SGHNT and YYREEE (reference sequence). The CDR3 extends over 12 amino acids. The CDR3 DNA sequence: TGTGCCAGCAGGTTAGACAGTTACGAGCAGTACTTC. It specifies CASRLDSYEQYF.

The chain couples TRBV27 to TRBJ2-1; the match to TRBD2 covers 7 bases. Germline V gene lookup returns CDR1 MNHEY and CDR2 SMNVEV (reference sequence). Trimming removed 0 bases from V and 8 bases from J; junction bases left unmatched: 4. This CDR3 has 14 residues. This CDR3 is CASSLSFLADEQFF. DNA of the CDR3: TGTGCCAGCAGTTTATCCTTCCTAGCGGATGAGCAGTTCTTC.

The CDR3 spells CASSPPLREGTDTQYF. The CDR3 DNA is TGCGCCAGCAGCCCTCCGTTGCGGGAAGGCACAGATACGCAGTATTTT. This chain joins TRBV5-1 and TRBJ2-3; weak D call: TRBD2 (6 bases). Germline CDR1 reads SGHRS; CDR2 reads YFSETQ. This CDR3 has 16 residues. V lost 4 bases, J lost 1 base, and 16 bases lay in between.

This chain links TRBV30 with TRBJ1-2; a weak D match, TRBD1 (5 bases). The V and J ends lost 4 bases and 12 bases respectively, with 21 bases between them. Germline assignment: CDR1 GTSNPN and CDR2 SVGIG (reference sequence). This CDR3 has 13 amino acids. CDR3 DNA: TGTGCCTGGACCCGCATTTGGGGGGTCATCAACACCTTC. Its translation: CAWTRIWGVINTF. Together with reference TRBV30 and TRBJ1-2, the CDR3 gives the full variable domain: SQTIHQWPATLVQPVGSPLSLECTVEGTSNPNLYWYRQAAGRGLQLLFYSVGIGQISSEVPQNLSASRPQDRQFILSSKKLLLSDSGFYLCAWTRIWGVINTFGSGTRLTVV.

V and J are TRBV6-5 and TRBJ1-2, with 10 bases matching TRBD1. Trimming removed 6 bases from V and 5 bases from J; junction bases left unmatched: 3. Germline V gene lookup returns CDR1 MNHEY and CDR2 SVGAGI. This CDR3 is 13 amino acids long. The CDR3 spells CASRDRGWYGYTF. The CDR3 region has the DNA TGTGCCAGCAGGGACAGGGGGTGGTATGGCTACACCTTC.

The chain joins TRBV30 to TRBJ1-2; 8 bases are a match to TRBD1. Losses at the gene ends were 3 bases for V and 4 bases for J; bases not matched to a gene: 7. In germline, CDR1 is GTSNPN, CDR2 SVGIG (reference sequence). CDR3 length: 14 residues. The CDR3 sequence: CAWRRRTGPYGYTF. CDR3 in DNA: TGTGCCTGGAGACGACGGACAGGGCCCTATGGCTACACCTTC.

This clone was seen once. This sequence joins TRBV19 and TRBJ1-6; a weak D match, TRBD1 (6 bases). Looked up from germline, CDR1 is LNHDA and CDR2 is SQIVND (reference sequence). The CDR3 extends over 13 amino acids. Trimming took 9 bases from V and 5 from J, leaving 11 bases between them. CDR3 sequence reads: CASKGGDNSPLHF. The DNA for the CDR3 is TGTGCCAGCAAGGGGGGGGATAATTCACCCCTCCACTTT.

This CDR3 is CSASELAGGKTQYF. The CDR3 nucleotides are TGCAGTGCTAGTGAATTAGCGGGAGGAAAGACCCAGTACTTC. The J gene is TRBJ2-5, the V gene TRBV20-1, with 10 bases identical to TRBD2. The CDR3 totals 14 residues. V was pared by 3 bases and J by 6 bases, with 7 bases of the junction left unmatched. The germline CDR1 and CDR2 sequences are DFQATT and SNEGSKA (reference sequence).

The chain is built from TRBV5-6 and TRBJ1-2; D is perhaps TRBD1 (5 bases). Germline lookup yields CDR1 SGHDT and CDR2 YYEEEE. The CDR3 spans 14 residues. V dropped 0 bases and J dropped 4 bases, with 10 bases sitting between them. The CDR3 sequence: CASSLVRVGYGYTF. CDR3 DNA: TGTGCCAGCAGCTTGGTCAGGGTGGGCTATGGCTACACCTTC.

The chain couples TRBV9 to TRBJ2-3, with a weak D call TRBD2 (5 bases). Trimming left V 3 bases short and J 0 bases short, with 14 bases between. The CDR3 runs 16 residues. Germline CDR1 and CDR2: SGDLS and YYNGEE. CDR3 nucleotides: TGTGCCAGCAGCGCTTCAATCACTAGAAGCACAGATACGCAGTATTTT. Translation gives CASSASITRSTDTQYF.

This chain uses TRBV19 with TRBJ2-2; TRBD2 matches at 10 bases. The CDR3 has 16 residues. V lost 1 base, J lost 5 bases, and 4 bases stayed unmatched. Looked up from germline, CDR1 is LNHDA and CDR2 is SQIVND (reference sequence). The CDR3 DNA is TGTGCCAGTAGTATAGGTCTAGCGGGAGCAACCGGGGAGCTGTTTTTT. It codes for CASSIGLAGATGELFF.

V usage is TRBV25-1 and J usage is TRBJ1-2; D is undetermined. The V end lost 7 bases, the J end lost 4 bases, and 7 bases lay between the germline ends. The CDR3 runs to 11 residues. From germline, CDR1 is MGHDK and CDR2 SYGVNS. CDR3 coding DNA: TGTGCCAGCACCGCGGGCTATGGCTACACCTTC. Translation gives CASTAGYGYTF.

The CDR3: CASSRTSGDTYEQYF. CDR3 DNA sequence: TGCGCCAGCAGCAGGACTAGCGGGGATACCTACGAGCAGTACTTC. The V gene is TRBV5-1, the J gene TRBJ2-7, with 12 bases identical to TRBD2. V dropped 4 bases and J dropped 2; count of bases not matched to a gene: 4. The CDR3 spans 15 residues. From germline, CDR1 is SGHRS and CDR2 YFSETQ.

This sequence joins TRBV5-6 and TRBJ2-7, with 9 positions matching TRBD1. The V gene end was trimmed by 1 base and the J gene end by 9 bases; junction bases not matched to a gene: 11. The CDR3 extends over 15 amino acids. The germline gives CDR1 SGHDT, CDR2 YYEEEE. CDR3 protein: CASSLNGGRTGAQYF. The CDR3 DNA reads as TGTGCCAGCAGCTTGAATGGAGGCCGGACAGGGGCGCAGTACTTC. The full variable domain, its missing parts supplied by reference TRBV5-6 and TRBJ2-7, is DAGVTQSPTHLIKTRGQQVTLRCSPKSGHDTVSWYQQALGQGPQFIFQYYEEEERQRGNFPDRFSGHQFPNYSSELNVNALLLGDSALYLCASSLNGGRTGAQYFGPGTRLTVT.

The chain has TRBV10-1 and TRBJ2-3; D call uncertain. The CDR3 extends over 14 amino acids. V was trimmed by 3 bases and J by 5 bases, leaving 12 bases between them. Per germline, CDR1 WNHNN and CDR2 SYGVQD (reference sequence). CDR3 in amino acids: CASSEEGVGDTQYF. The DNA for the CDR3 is TGCGCCAGCAGTGAAGAAGGAGTTGGAGATACGCAGTATTTT.